This T cell receptor (beta chain) was documented in a study of neurological immune-mediated disorders. Per germline, CDR1 SGHAT and CDR2 FQNNGV. CDR3 length: 17 amino acids. Trimming shortened V by 4 bases and J by 3 bases, and 21 bases separated the two germline ends. The making of cDNA relied on 5'RACE with 10-nucleotide random UMIs. TCRdb redid the calling of the 5' RACE reads with MiXCR, one entry per CDR3 protein. Of fewer than 60,000 distinct CDR3 sequences detected, more than 3.5% appear once; the ten largest clones hold around 6.5%. The table lists this clonotype with many counts. This sequence joins TRBV11-2 and TRBJ2-5; D is ambiguous. The clonotype originates from a man in his 60s with multiple sclerosis. Sequencing was carried out using PBMCs. The CDR3 sequence is CASSSFETPQTEETQYF. The CDR3, as DNA: TGTGCCAGCAGCTCCTTCGAGACTCCGCAGACTGAAGAGACCCAGTACTTC.